The entry below gives a single T cell receptor (beta chain) sequence along with its context. It lacks a known antigen. Library generation was performed with the immunoSEQ multiplex PCR assay. The multiplex PCR relied on a mix of 60 forward primers for TCR Vbeta segments and 13 reverse primers for TCR Jbeta segments. The CDR3 region of rearranged TCR beta genes was amplified from genomic DNA with a multiplex PCR assay. Amplified TCR beta libraries were sequenced as 87-base-pair reads on the Illumina HiSeq System. The paper's processing steps were these. In a later analysis, around 80 million unique TCR beta chains were counted across the approximately 670 repertoires, and approximately 11 million of these chains were shared by at least two donors. Raw reads were error-corrected and collapsed into unique sequences with a nearest-neighbor algorithm that merged closely related sequences to remove PCR and sequencing errors. V, D and J gene segments were assigned by aligning CDR3 sequences to IMGT reference sequences. For a sequence to be retained, at least a six-nucleotide match to both a V gene segment and a J gene segment was required. A rearrangement was called productive if the CDR3 had no stop codons and remained in frame with V and J, and every other rearrangement was called non-productive. CDR3 was defined according to IMGT convention as the region running from the second conserved V-encoded cysteine to the conserved J-encoded phenylalanine. The earlier analysis of 500 to 650 of the donors excluded any sequence lacking an unambiguous match to a single V gene segment. In an earlier analysis of 450 to 700 of the donors, V segments were called functional above 56.7% productive rearrangements and were called segregating when the between-donor standard deviation exceeded 5%. To diagnose cytomegalovirus status from the catalog of TCR beta chain sequences, a statistical classification framework was built. V and J gene assignment, in a later analysis, came from comparing TCR nucleotide sequences with IMGT/GENE-DB human TR gene sequences. The TCRdist pipeline was used in a later analysis to assign CDR3 sequences and most-parsimonious VDJ recombination scenarios. In a later analysis, every TCR beta chain was defined by the combination of its CDR3 amino acid sequence and its V-gene family, and reads without a unique V-gene family were dropped. In a later analysis, 450 to 600 highly shared, low-generation-probability nucleotide sequences were removed to address suspected cross-contamination and a sequencing artifact. A later analysis calculated a clonal expansion index for each public chain from normalized within-repertoire ranks of inferred template counts. A later analysis computed generation probabilities with a VDJ recombination model fitted to out-of-frame rearrangements, and checked the results against IGoR. A later analysis scored TCR-TCR, TCR-HLA and TCR-CMV co-occurrence with hypergeometric tests, applying a repertoire-size bias correction to TCR pairs. In a later analysis, false discovery rates were estimated by permuting HLA or CMV assignments 20 times. In a later analysis, co-occurring TCRs were grouped using DBSCAN, with TCRdist sequence similarity added in when clustering inside HLA-allele-positive subsets. Co-occurrence clustering excluded repertoires with fewer than 30,000 or more than 120,000 public chains, plus five with anomalous nucleotide sharing. TCRdb obtained this table from immuneACCESS and retained in-frame rearrangements with V and J assigned. These tables miss some clones; where compared with another copy, unresolved V genes account for less than half of the shortfall, and the remainder is unexplained. V and J calls and clone size come straight from that table; D and trimming were deduced from the DNA. This sample's table lists roughly 50,000 clones. The leading ten clones occupy roughly an eighth of the sample.

These data come from a study of cytomegalovirus exposure and HLA in healthy donors (dated by TCRdb to the late 2010s). Describing the broader study: According to an earlier analysis of a few hundred of the donors, 150 million to 200 million T cells yielded roughly 100 million unique TCR beta sequences and less than 300 Gb of sequence data. An early release that covered about 640 HLA-typed donors contained 250 to 350 gigabases of sequencing data and tens of millions of unique TCR sequences. The later analysis used no new phenotypic data to find candidate immune exposures, relying instead on TCR beta sequences and their occurrence across donors. About five DR-DQ haplotypes were treated as single units for association and clustering because of strong linkage in the cohort. A later analysis re-analyzed previously published TCR beta repertoires from roughly 600 donors and added high-resolution HLA genotyping to study TCR occurrence patterns. Alongside the repertoire data, information on donor age, sex, ethnicity and CMV serostatus was compiled. Of the 350 to 450 genotyped donors, more than 75% were placed in the genetic ancestry cluster associated with self-reported Caucasian donors. Typing coverage varied by locus: roughly 629-640 donors for A, B, C, DRB1 and DQB1; roughly 520 for DQA1; some 610 for DPA1; 450 to 480 for DPB1. A separate validation cohort of approximately 130 different subjects was used in addition to the 666-subject first cohort. To predict cytomegalovirus infection status, the study brought together high-throughput TCR immunosequencing, statistical association of individual TCRs with disease status, and machine learning. In an earlier analysis of 587 of the donors, high-throughput TCR beta sequencing was used to judge whether each TCR beta V gene segment behaved as functional or pseudogenic. On average, 235,054 unique TCR beta nucleotide sequences were sequenced per donor among roughly 430 genotyped donors of the cohort, with roughly a sixth of those sequences being non-productive. The study aimed to test whether cataloging public T cell receptors could reveal signatures of past pathogen exposure. All discovery cohort repertoires had been generated using a single sequencing platform. The study used immunosequencing to profile the T cell repertoires of 600 to 850 subjects and linked those repertoires to cytomegalovirus serostatus. HLA typing covered class I and class II loci at four-digit resolution. A later genetic analysis took genome-wide SNP genotypes for 398 of the 666 donors and used that subset as a discovery cohort.

Study-wide findings and limitations: Sequencing depth was assumed to be roughly uniform across donors in the presence/absence analyses, though that assumption may not hold. The only immune exposure information available for the cohort was CMV serostatus. In a later analysis, some 18,000 TCR beta sequences were associated with specific HLA alleles at a false discovery rate of 0.05. Several of the top co-occurrence clusters appeared to be linked to parvovirus B19, influenza, CMV and Epstein-Barr virus, according to a later analysis. HLA typing was unavailable for some donors at each locus, so association tests used only the typed subset. It was suggested by the authors that the approach could potentially be generalized to other disease states and immunological phenotypes. Because counts were too low, roughly 17 rarely observed V segments, including chromosome 9 orphons, were left out of the earlier analysis of about 500 of the donors. Some IMGT-functional V segments, including TRBV6-2 and TRBV6-3, could not be distinguished by the 87-base-pair reads and were therefore excluded. Linkage disequilibrium might explain the correlated functional status among segregating V segments, but an unknown experimental factor could not be ruled out. Compared with the roughly 700-donor mean, donors in an Asian-associated ancestry cluster had fewer N-insertions in productive TCRs, according to a later genetic analysis. In this cohort, only TCR beta chains were sequenced, and detectable features were limited by the absence of alpha or paired-chain data. The study gave a list of roughly 150 TCR beta chains associated with cytomegalovirus. Assigning TCR associations to individual alleles was difficult when HLA alleles, especially DR and DQ, strongly co-occurred. The classifier was reported to diagnose cytomegalovirus status with high specificity and sensitivity in both the original cohort and the validation cohort. Most TCR sequences were observed very rarely across donors, whereas some public TCRs were present in many individuals. Most CMV-associated TCR beta chains appeared to be HLA-restricted in a later analysis, and the HLA associations seemed to be driven largely by CMV exposure. In a later analysis, HLA-associated TCR beta chains were found to be more clonally expanded and to have lower generation probabilities than equally common non-associated chains. V-gene and J-gene trimming of TCR beta chains was associated with a missense DCLRE1C variant in a later genetic analysis, and the association was replicated in an independent cohort. Three of the identified cytomegalovirus-associated TCR beta chains were confirmed in vitro to be specific for cytomegalovirus antigens. A later analysis found that TCR association rates varied across HLA loci, with DRB1 alleles showing the most associated TCRs and HLA-C alleles the fewest. A cluster of highly shared sequence variants was judged likely to represent a technical artifact of the sequencing pipeline. A further reported finding was that TCR beta sequences accurately predicted the HLA-A and HLA-B alleles for most subjects in the first cohort. In an earlier analysis of approximately 590 of the donors, most TCR beta V segments appeared in productive rearrangements about 87% or about 30% of the time, broadly matching IMGT annotations.

The CDR3 has 15 amino acids, counting the end cysteine and phenylalanine. CDR3 DNA only is kept here, 45 bases in frame from base 1. As encoded in the germline V gene, CDR1 is SNHLY while CDR2 is FYNNEI. A distance of 13 bases separates the germline ends of V and J, which lose 4 bases and 1 base respectively. The cohort comprised some 680 healthy bone marrow donors. At the time of sampling, all cohort members were nominally healthy, though unrecorded immune exposures were likely present. The donor was CMV seropositive and belonged to the group of 250 to 300 seropositive cohort members. A peripheral blood sample was collected from each donor, and TCR beta sequencing was performed on peripheral blood mononuclear cells. The Qiagen DNeasy Blood Extraction Kit was used to extract genomic DNA from the blood cell samples.

This TCR was sampled from a woman in her sixties or seventies in good health and CMV-seropositive. The chain uses TRBV2 and TRBJ1-2, and possibly TRBD1, on 6 matching bases. Sequencing input: PBMCs. The CDR3 reads as follows: CASSVGDTDNYGYTF. The DNA reads as follows: TGTGCCAGCAGTGTAGGGGACACCGATAACTATGGCTACACCTTC.